Listed here are 25 T cell receptor beta chains from one sample, sequenced in a study of blood T cells in healthy people across ages. Using a J-beta primer mix together with a sample-barcoded 5' primer, a second PCR was run for roughly 7 to 11 cycles. One entry per CDR3 protein, called by TCRdb with MiXCR from the 5' RACE reads. The data show around 1,500,000 distinct CDR3 sequences, with over 25% seen just once and 7.7% held by the top ten. The sample was blood. These receptors were taken from a woman aged 30 to 39 in good health.

This clonotype has only a few counts. The V gene is TRBV5-1, the J gene TRBJ1-2, with a weak D call TRBD1 (6 bases). The CDR3 runs to 16 residues. V was cut by 4 bases and J by 3 bases, with 19 bases left in between. CDR1 is SGHRS and CDR2 is YFSETQ in the germline V gene. The CDR3 bases are TGCGCCAGCAGCCAACCGGGACAATCGATGGACTATGGCTACACCTTC. It encodes CASSQPGQSMDYGYTF.

About this clonotype itself: A much larger clone differs from this one at a single base, so this may be a read error. The rearrangement links TRBV10-2 to TRBJ2-1; 7 positions agree with TRBD1. The junction had 8 bases not matched to a gene; V was cut back by 7 bases and J by 8 bases. Looked up from germline, CDR1 is WSHSY and CDR2 is SAAADI. The CDR3 sequence is 13 residues long. The CDR3 DNA reads as TGCGCCAGCAACCCGGAAGGGGGCCATGAGCAGTTCTTC. Translation: CASNPEGGHEQFF.

This clonotype has a handful of counts. The chain combines TRBV19 with TRBJ2-5, with D tentatively TRBD1 (6 bases). Per the germline V gene, CDR1 is LNHDA and CDR2 is SQIVND (reference sequence). The V end was cut by 3 bases, the J end by 1 base, with 9 bases between. The CDR3 contains 14 residues. The CDR3 sequence is CASSIGGRQETQYF. CDR3 DNA sequence: TGTGCCAGTAGTATTGGGGGCCGCCAAGAGACCCAGTACTTC.

In this sample, this clonotype turned up a few times. The V and J genes are TRBV18 and TRBJ2-6; D is undetermined. The germline V and J ends were trimmed by 3 bases and 0 bases, with 9 bases remaining between them. CDR3 size: 16 residues. The germline V gene has CDR1 KGHSH and CDR2 LQKENI. CDR3 nucleotide sequence: TGTGCCAGCTCACCTCGCCACAGCTCTGGGGCCAACGTCCTGACTTTC. Amino acid sequence: CASSPRHSSGANVLTF.

This clonotype was picked up a small number of times. J is TRBJ2-7 and V is TRBV3-1; maybe TRBD1 (6 bases). Between the trimmed V and J ends, which lost 1 base and 1 base, there was a span of 11 bases. Germline V gene lookup returns CDR1 LGHDT and CDR2 YNNKEL (reference sequence). CDR3 size: 15 residues. The CDR3 DNA is TGTGCCAGCAGCCAAGTGACGACAGGTTCCTACGAGCAGTACTTC. It yields the protein CASSQVTTGSYEQYF.

This sequence joins TRBV7-2 and TRBJ2-1; TRBD2 aligns across 7 bases. The CDR3 is made up of 15 amino acids. V lost 1 base and J lost 6; bases outside the gene matches: 6. The V gene's germline CDR1 is SGHTA and CDR2 FQGNSA. CDR3 region: CASSLGSSGFNEQFF. CDR3 nucleotide sequence: TGTGCCAGCAGCTTAGGGTCTAGCGGTTTCAATGAGCAGTTCTTC.

This clonotype was seen a single time. The chain employs TRBV9 and TRBJ1-5, with TRBD1 as a possible D gene (5 bases). Trimming stripped 7 bases from V and 4 bases from J, with 15 bases between. The CDR3 is 14 amino acids. Germline V gene lookup returns CDR1 SGDLS and CDR2 YYNGEE. CDR3 nucleotide sequence: TGTGCCAGCTCCCAGCAGGGCGATAATCAGCCCCAGCATTTT. Protein product: CASSQQGDNQPQHF.

The sample holds a few counts of this clonotype. This chain joins TRBV14 and TRBJ2-5; the match to TRBD2 covers 7 bases. J gave up 6 bases and V 5 bases, and 15 bases lay outside the gene matches. This CDR3 spans 16 amino acids. The germline gives CDR1 SGHDN, CDR2 FVKESK. Here the CDR3 reads CASSAPGAGVGKTQYF. The CDR3 DNA sequence: TGTGCCAGCAGCGCCCCTGGGGCGGGAGTTGGAAAGACCCAGTACTTC. The full variable domain, its missing parts supplied by reference TRBV14 and TRBJ2-5, is EAGVTQFPSHSVIEKGQTVTLRCDPISGHDNLYWYRRVMGKEIKFLLHFVKESKQDESGMPNNRFLAERTGGTYSTLKVQPAELEDSGVYFCASSAPGAGVGKTQYFGPGTRLLVL.

Turning to this clonotype: A single base separates this from a much larger clone, so it may be a read error. The chain carries TRBV20-1 and TRBJ2-4; the D gene is possibly TRBD2 (5 bases). Judging by the DNA end, TRBJ2-7 fits better; the J call may be wrong. CDR3 length: 14 amino acids. In germline, CDR1 is DFQATT, CDR2 SNEGSKA (reference sequence). CDR3 sequence: CSARDRGRVYEQYF. In DNA, the CDR3 is TGCAGTGCTAGAGATCGAGGGCGAGTCTACGAGCAGTACTTC.

There are many counts of this clonotype. The genes are TRBV15 and TRBJ2-1; 12 positions match TRBD2. V shed 2 bases and J 7 bases; nucleotides not matched to a gene: 3. CDR3 length: 15 amino acids. Germline V gives CDR1 LNHNV, CDR2 YYDKDF (reference sequence). The CDR3 bases are TGTGCCACCAGCAGACAGACTAGCGGGGGTAATGAGCAGTTCTTC. Its protein product is CATSRQTSGGNEQFF.

In this sample, this clonotype turned up many times. The chain combines TRBV3-1 with TRBJ2-4; no reliable D call. V was shortened by 4 bases and J by 13 bases, with 14 bases between the two germline ends. The CDR3 sequence is 12 residues long. In germline, CDR1 is LGHDT, CDR2 YNNKEL (reference sequence). This CDR3 reads CASSPFNGIQYF. DNA for the CDR3: TGTGCCAGCAGCCCCTTCAATGGTATACAGTACTTC. Using reference TRBV3-1 and TRBJ2-4 for the parts outside the CDR3, the full variable domain is DTAVSQTPKYLVTQMGNDKSIKCEQNLGHDTMYWYKQDSKKFLKIMFSYNNKELIINETVPNRFSPKSPDKAHLNLHINSLELGDSAVYFCASSPFNGIQYFGAGTRLSVL.

With regard to this clonotype: The junction differs from germline at one of its ends, possibly a read error. V gene TRBV2 combines with J gene TRBJ2-7; no reliable D call. In germline, CDR1 is SNHLY, CDR2 FYNNEI. This CDR3 comprises 14 residues. CDR3 nucleotides: TGTGCCAGCAGGGAAGGCCGGCCGACCTACGAGCAGTACTTC. It encodes CASREGRPTYEQYF.

This clonotype was detected only a few times. This chain uses TRBV21-1 with TRBJ2-4; the listed D gene, TRBD1, was not tested against the DNA. TRBV21-1 is an annotated pseudogene. The CDR3 consists of 16 residues. CDR3 sequence: CASSKVRTGRFREQYF. The CDR3 region has the DNA TGTGCCAGCAGCAAAGTTCGGACAGGGAGATTTAGGGAGCAGTACTTC.

This chain links TRBV5-1 with TRBJ2-2; D remains unclear. The V end lost 4 bases, the J end lost 4 bases, and 11 bases lay between the germline ends. This CDR3 has 14 amino acids. Looked up from germline, CDR1 is SGHRS and CDR2 is YFSETQ. CDR3 sequence (DNA): TGCGCCAGCAGCGCAGCGCTATCCACCGGGGAGCTGTTTTTT. As protein: CASSAALSTGELFF.

About this clonotype: A much larger clone is a single base away; this may be a read error. The rearrangement uses TRBV12-3 or TRBV12-4 and TRBJ2-5, with D unclear. The CDR3 consists of 13 residues. Trimming stripped 1 base from V and 11 bases from J, with 14 bases between. CDR3 bases: TGTGCCAGCAGTTTAGGTGGCAATGGAAAGCAGTACTTC. As protein: CASSLGGNGKQYF.

The gene calls are TRBV6-1 and TRBJ2-7; 9 bases map to TRBD2. The CDR3 totals 12 residues. From germline, CDR1 is MNHNS and CDR2 SASEGT. J was trimmed by 6 bases and V by 4 bases; bases with no gene match: 1. The CDR3 spells CASSGAGGEQYF. DNA of the CDR3: TGTGCCAGCAGTGGAGCGGGGGGCGAGCAGTACTTC.

This clonotype has a count of ten or more. The rearrangement joins TRBV20-1 to TRBJ2-1, with 7 bases lining up with TRBD2. This CDR3 has 12 residues. Per germline, CDR1 DFQATT and CDR2 SNEGSKA (reference sequence). Unmatched junction bases numbered 5, after V lost 6 bases and J lost 6 bases. CDR3 protein: CSAGPSGNEQFF. The CDR3 coding sequence is TGCAGTGCCGGGCCTAGCGGCAATGAGCAGTTCTTC.

This clonotype was observed at least ten times. V and J are TRBV12-3 or TRBV12-4 and TRBJ2-7; TRBD2 is a possible D gene (6 bases). The length of the CDR3 is 13 residues. The germline V and J ends were trimmed by 6 bases and 4 bases, with 13 bases remaining between them. The CDR3 loop is CASSRSGRYEQYF. In DNA form, the CDR3 reads TGTGCCAGCAGCCGGTCCGGGAGATACGAGCAGTACTTC.

The rearrangement uses TRBV19 and TRBJ2-5; D is tentatively TRBD1 or TRBD2 (5 bases each). V was cut by 4 bases and J by 5 bases, with 14 bases left in between. This CDR3 has 14 amino acids. Germline CDR1 and CDR2: LNHDA and SQIVND (reference sequence). The CDR3 bases are TGTGCCAGTAGTACCCGGGACGTGGGCGAGACCCAGTACTTC. Encoded protein: CASSTRDVGETQYF.

V usage is TRBV7-9 and J usage is TRBJ1-2; 8 bases are shared with TRBD1. Unmatched junction bases numbered 6, after V lost 10 bases and J lost 2 bases. Germline assignment: CDR1 SEHNR and CDR2 FQNEAQ (reference sequence). The CDR3 is 13 amino acids. CDR3 bases: TGTGCCACCCTAAGGACAGGGAACTATGGCTACACCTTC. Protein: CATLRTGNYGYTF.

This clonotype has just a few counts. The genes are TRBV20-1 and TRBJ1-1; D perhaps matches TRBD1 (5 bases). The CDR3 contains 13 residues. Germline lookup yields CDR1 DFQATT and CDR2 SNEGSKA (reference sequence). Trimming left V 5 bases short and J 1 base short, with 11 bases between. This chain's CDR3 is CSAADSANTEAFF. In DNA, the CDR3 is TGCAGTGCTGCCGACAGTGCGAACACTGAAGCTTTCTTT.

This clonotype was seen a handful of times. J is TRBJ2-3 and V is TRBV12-3 or TRBV12-4; 11 bases fit TRBD2. CDR3 length: 17 residues. Trimming cost V 2 bases and J 5 bases; bases outside gene matches: 9. CDR3 bases: TGTGCCAGCAGTTTAAGACTAGCGGGACTGTGGGGAGATACGCAGTATTTT. This encodes CASSLRLAGLWGDTQYF.

This chain connects TRBV7-9 to TRBJ2-3; TRBD1 aligns across 9 bases. The CDR3 runs 16 residues. V lost 5 bases and J lost 1; bases outside the gene matches: 7. The V gene's germline CDR1 is SEHNR and CDR2 FQNEAQ (reference sequence). This CDR3 is CASSHNRGRGTDTQYF. In DNA, the CDR3 is TGTGCCAGCAGCCACAACAGGGGGCGCGGCACAGATACGCAGTATTTT.

To note about this clonotype: A much more abundant neighbour one base away suggests this may be a read error. The rearrangement links TRBV20-1 to TRBJ2-7; 14 bases are a match to TRBD2. The CDR3 has 14 amino acids. Germline V lookup: CDR1 DFQATT, CDR2 SNEGSKA (reference sequence). Here the CDR3 reads CSAGGLAGALEQDF. The CDR3 DNA reads as TGCAGTGCTGGGGGACTAGCGGGAGCTTTAGAGCAGGACTTC.

Details on this clonotype: One end of the junction fails to match germline, which may point to a read error. The chain joins TRBV7-9 to TRBJ2-1; 7 bases map to TRBD2. Germline values: CDR1 SEHNR, CDR2 FQNEAQ (reference sequence). The CDR3 extends over 16 amino acids. CDR3 sequence: CVSSKSGTTNYNEQFF. The CDR3 nucleotides read TGTGTCAGCAGCAAGTCCGGGACTACCAATTACAATGAGCAGTTCTTC.